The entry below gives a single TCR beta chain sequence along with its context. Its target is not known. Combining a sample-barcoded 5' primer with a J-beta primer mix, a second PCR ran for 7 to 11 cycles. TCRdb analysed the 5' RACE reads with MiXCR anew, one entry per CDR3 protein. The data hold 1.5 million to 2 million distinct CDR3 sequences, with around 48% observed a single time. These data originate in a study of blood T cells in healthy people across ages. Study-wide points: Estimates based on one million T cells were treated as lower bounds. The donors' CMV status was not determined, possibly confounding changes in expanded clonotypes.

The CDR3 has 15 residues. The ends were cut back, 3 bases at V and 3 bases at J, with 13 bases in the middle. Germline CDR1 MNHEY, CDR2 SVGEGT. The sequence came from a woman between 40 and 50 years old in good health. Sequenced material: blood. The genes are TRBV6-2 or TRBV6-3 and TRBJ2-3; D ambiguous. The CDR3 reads CASSYSNSVTDTQYF. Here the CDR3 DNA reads TGTGCCAGCAGTTATTCAAACTCTGTGACAGATACGCAGTATTTT.